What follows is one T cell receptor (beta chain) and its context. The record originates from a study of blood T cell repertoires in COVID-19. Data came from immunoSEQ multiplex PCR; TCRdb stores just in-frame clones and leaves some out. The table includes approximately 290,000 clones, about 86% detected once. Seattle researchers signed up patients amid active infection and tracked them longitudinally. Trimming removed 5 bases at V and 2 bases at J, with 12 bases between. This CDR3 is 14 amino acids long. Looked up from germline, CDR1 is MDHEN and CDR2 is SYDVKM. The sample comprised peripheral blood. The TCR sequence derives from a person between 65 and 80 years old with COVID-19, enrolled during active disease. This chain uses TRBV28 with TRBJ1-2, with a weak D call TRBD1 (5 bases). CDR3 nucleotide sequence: TGTGCCAGCAGTCGGACGGGGGTGAACTATGGCTACACCTTC. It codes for CASSRTGVNYGYTF.